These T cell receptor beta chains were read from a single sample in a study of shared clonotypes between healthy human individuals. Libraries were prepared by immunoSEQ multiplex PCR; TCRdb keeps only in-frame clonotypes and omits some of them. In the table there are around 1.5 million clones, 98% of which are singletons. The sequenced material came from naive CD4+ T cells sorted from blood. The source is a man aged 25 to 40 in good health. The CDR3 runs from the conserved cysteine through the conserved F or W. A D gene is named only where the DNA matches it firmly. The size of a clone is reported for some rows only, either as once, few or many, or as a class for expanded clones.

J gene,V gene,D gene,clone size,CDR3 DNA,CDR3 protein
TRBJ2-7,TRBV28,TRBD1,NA,TGTGCCAGCAGTCAGACAGGGCACGAGCAGTACTTC,CASSQTGHEQYF
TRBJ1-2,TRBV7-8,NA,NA,TGTGCCAGCAGCTTAGAGGGACTACACTATGGCTACACCTTC,CASSLEGLHYGYTF
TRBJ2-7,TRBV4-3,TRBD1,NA,TGCGCCAGCAGCCAAGGGTCCGGGACAGGGATTCTACAGCAGTACTTC,CASSQGSGTGILQQYF
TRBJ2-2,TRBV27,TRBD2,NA,TGTGCCAGCAGTTGGAGTAGCGGGAGGGCCCGAGGCACCGGGGAGCTGTTTTTT,CASSWSSGRARGTGELFF
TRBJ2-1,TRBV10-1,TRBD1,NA,TGCGCCAGCAGTGGTGGAAAGGGACAGGGCAATGAGCAGTTCTTC,CASSGGKGQGNEQFF
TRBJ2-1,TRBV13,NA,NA,TGTGCCAGCAGCCGAACGGACGGGAGAAATGAGCAGTTCTTC,CASSRTDGRNEQFF
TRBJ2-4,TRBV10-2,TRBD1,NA,TGCGCCAGCACCGCCTTACAGGGGAACATTCAGTACTTC,CASTALQGNIQYF
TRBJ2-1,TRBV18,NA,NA,TGTGCCAGCTCACCGACTAGGTCCTACAATGAGCAGTTCTTC,CASSPTRSYNEQFF
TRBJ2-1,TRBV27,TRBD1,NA,TGTGCCAGCAGTCTAAGGACAGGGGGAGACTCCTACAATGAGCAGTTCTTC,CASSLRTGGDSYNEQFF
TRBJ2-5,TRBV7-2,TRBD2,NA,TGTGCCAGCAGCTTAACCCTAGCGGCTCAAGAGACCCAGTACTTC,CASSLTLAAQETQYF
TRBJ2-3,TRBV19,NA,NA,TGTGCCAGTAGCTCAAGCGGAGGGGACACAGATACGCAGTATTTT,CASSSSGGDTDTQYF
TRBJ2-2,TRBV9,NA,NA,TGTGCCAGCAGCGGGGTTGAGCTCGGGGAGCTGTTTTTT,CASSGVELGELFF
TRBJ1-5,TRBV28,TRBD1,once,TGTGCCAGCAGTCCCCCAGGGGGAATGGGCAATCAGCCCCAGCATTTT,CASSPPGGMGNQPQHF